Listed below are T cell receptor beta chains from one sample, sequenced in a study of T cell responses to AZD1222 COVID-19 vaccine. Sequencing was performed with immunoSEQ multiplex PCR; in TCRdb, only in-frame clones are kept and a portion is missing. The sample consists of under 120,000 clones, more than 90% of them appearing once. The material was peripheral blood, obtained on day 0 of AZD1222 vaccination. Receptor source: an adult in good health. Each CDR3 is given with its conserved first and last residue. A D gene is named only where the DNA matches it firmly. Only part of the rows carry a size: once, few, many, or a class if the clone is expanded.

-	TRBV4-3	-	TRBJ1-2	CASSQVEGGYTF	TGCGCCAGCAGCCAAGTCGAGGGTGGCTACACCTTC
-	TRBV11-1	-	TRBJ1-3	CASSGGTPGNTIYF	TGTGCCAGCAGCGGCGGGACACCGGGAAACACCATATATTTT
-	TRBV28	-	TRBJ1-2	CASSFGRTPGSTF	TGTGCCAGCAGTTTCGGACGGACCCCTGGTTCCACCTTC
few	TRBV18	TRBD2	TRBJ2-2	CASSPRLAGGKNTGELFF	TGTGCCAGCTCACCACGGCTAGCGGGAGGAAAGAACACCGGGGAGCTGTTTTTT
-	TRBV7-2	TRBD1	TRBJ1-1	CASSTHRGVVTFF	TGTGCCAGCAGCACCCACAGGGGCGTAGTGACTTTCTTT
-	TRBV9	-	TRBJ1-3	CASSVAAYSGNTIYF	TGTGCCAGCAGCGTAGCTGCCTACTCTGGAAACACCATATATTTT
-	TRBV5-1	-	TRBJ2-3	CASSSTSGTDTQYF	TGCGCCAGCAGTTCTACCTCTGGCACAGATACGCAGTATTTT
-	TRBV4-1	TRBD1	TRBJ1-2	CASSQEKTGGSANYGYTF	TGCGCCAGCAGCCAAGAAAAGACAGGGGGCTCGGCTAACTATGGCTACACCTTC
-	TRBV6-6	TRBD1	TRBJ1-2	CASSRDREDGYTF	TGTGCCAGCAGCAGGGACAGGGAAGATGGCTACACCTTC
-	TRBV19	-	TRBJ1-5	CASSPGPGPQHF	TGTGCCAGTAGTCCGGGGCCGGGGCCCCAGCATTTT
-	TRBV12-2	-	TRBJ2-2	CASRLIGLAASNTGELFF	TGTGCAAGTCGCTTAATTGGACTAGCGGCCTCGAACACCGGGGAGCTGTTTTTT
-	TRBV10-3	-	TRBJ2-4	CAISAQFRGLGGNIQYF	TGTGCCATCAGTGCACAATTCCGAGGTTTGGGGGGAAACATTCAGTACTTC
-	TRBV7-3	TRBD2	TRBJ2-1	CASSQAGLAGNEQFF	TGTGCCAGCAGCCAAGCGGGACTAGCGGGGAATGAGCAGTTCTTC
-	TRBV29-1	-	TRBJ1-1	CSAGGAGTEAFF	TGCAGCGCCGGGGGGGCCGGCACTGAAGCTTTCTTT
-	TRBV15	-	TRBJ1-1	CATSGRLNTEAFF	TGTGCCACCAGCGGGCGGCTGAACACTGAAGCTTTCTTT
-	TRBV19	TRBD1	TRBJ2-3	CASSTRTGGMGTDTQYF	TGTGCCAGTAGTACCCGGACAGGGGGCATGGGCACAGATACGCAGTATTTT
once	TRBV4-3	-	TRBJ2-1	CASSQLASSNEQFF	TGCGCCAGCAGCCAGCTCGCTAGCTCTAATGAGCAGTTCTTC
-	TRBV2	-	TRBJ1-5	CASQSSGNQPQHF	TGTGCCAGCCAATCGAGCGGCAATCAGCCCCAGCATTTT